This TCR beta chain came from a study of CD8+ T cells in alopecia areata. As for the study in general: The study gave treated patients oral tofacitinib at 5 to 10 mg twice daily.

The study, taken as a whole, reports: Scalp clonality and expanded CD8+ clones among the top 100 fell significantly with tofacitinib. There were many expanded lesional clones persisting in scalp and blood during tofacitinib.

With 3 bases removed from V and 2 bases from J, the gap between germline ends came to 14 bases. The CDR3 contains 15 residues. Looked up from germline, CDR1 is MNHEY and CDR2 is SMNVEV (reference sequence). Only a few counts were recorded for this clone. The antigen remains undetermined. Isolated RNA was reverse transcribed into cDNA used as the sequencing template. Sequenced by immunoSEQ multiplex PCR; TCRdb stores in-frame clones only, minus some. This sample has approximately 200,000 clones, with less than 50% found just once. Treatment noted: oral pan-JAK inhibitor, 5-10 mg twice daily. Peripheral blood samples and lesional scalp punch biopsies were obtained from alopecia areata patients.

This chain links TRBV27 with TRBJ2-7; no definite D call. Sequenced here: CD4+ T cells sorted from blood, sampled around week 37, from a patient treated with tofacitinib. This TCR came from a human donor with alopecia areata. CDR3 region: CASSFIAGPTYEQYF. DNA for the CDR3: TGTGCCAGCAGTTTTATTGCCGGGCCGACCTACGAGCAGTACTTC.